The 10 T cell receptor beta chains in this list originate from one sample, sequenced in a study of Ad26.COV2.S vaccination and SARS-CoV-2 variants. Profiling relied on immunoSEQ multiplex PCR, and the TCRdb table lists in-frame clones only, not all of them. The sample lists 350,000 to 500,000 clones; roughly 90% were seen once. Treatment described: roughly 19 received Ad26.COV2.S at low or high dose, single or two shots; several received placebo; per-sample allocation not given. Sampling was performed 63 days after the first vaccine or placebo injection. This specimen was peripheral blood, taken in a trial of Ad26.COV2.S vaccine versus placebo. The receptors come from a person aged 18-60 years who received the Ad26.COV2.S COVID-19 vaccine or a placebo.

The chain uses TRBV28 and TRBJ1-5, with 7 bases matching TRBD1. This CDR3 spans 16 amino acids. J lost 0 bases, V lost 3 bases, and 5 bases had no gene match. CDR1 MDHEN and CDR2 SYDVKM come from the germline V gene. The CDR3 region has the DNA TGTGCCAGCAGTTTCGGGGACAGTTATAGCAATCAGCCCCAGCATTTT. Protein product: CASSFGDSYSNQPQHF.

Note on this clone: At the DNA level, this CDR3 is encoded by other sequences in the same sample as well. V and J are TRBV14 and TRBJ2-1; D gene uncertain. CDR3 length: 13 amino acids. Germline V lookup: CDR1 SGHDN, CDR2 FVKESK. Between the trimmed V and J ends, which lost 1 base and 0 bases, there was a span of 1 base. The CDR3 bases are TGTGCCAGCAGCCAAGGCTCCTACAATGAGCAGTTCTTC. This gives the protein CASSQGSYNEQFF.

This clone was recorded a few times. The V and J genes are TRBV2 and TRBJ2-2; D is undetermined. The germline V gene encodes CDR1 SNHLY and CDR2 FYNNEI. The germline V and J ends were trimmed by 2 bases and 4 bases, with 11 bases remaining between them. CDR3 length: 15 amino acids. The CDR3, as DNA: TGTGCCAGCAGTGAATGGGGAAGGAGCACCGGGGAGCTGTTTTTT. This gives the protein CASSEWGRSTGELFF.

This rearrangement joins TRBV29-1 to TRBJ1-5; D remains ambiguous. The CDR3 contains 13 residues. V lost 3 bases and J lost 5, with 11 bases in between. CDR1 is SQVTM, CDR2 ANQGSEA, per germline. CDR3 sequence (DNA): TGCAGCGTTGAGGAGGGTTGGGATCAGCCCCAGCATTTT. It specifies CSVEEGWDQPQHF.

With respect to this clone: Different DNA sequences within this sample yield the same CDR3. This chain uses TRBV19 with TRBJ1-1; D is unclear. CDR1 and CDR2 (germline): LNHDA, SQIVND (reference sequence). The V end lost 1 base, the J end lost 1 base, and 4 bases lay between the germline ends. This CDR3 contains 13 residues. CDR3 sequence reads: CASSIGRNTEAFF. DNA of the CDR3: TGTGCCAGTAGTATAGGGAGGAACACTGAAGCTTTCTTT.

This CDR3 reads CANSKVGMGTGELFF. The CDR3, as DNA: TGTGCCAACTCGAAAGTAGGGATGGGCACCGGGGAGCTGTTTTTT. The gene calls are TRBV7-9 and TRBJ2-2; D call uncertain. The CDR3 length is 15 residues. Per the germline V gene, CDR1 is SEHNR and CDR2 is FQNEAQ (reference sequence). V lost 10 bases to trimming and J lost 4 bases, with 19 bases between them.

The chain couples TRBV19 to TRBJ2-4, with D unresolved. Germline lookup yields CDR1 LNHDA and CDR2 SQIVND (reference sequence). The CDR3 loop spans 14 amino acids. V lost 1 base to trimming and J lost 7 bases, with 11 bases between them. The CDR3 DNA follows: TGTGCCAGTAGTATAGTTCCCAGTAGGAACATTCAGTACTTC. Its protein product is CASSIVPSRNIQYF.

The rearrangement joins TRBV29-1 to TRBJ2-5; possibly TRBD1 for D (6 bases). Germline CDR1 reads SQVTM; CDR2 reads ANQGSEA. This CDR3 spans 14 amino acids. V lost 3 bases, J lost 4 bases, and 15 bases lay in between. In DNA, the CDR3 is TGCAGCGTTGAGGACCAGGGGTCGGGAGAGACCCAGTACTTC. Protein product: CSVEDQGSGETQYF.

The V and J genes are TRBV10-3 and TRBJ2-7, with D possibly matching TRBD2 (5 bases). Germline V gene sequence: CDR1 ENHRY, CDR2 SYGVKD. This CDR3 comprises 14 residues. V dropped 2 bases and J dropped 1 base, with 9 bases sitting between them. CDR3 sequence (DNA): TGTGCCATCAGTGAGAGCGGCGGTTCCTACGAGCAGTACTTC. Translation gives CAISESGGSYEQYF.

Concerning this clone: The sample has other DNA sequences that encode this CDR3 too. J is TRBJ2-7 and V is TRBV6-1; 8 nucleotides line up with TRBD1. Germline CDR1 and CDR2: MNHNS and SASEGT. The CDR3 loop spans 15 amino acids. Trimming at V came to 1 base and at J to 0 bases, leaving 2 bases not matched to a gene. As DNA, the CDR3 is TGTGCCAGCAGTGAAGGGCAGGGGGCCTCCTACGAGCAGTACTTC. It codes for CASSEGQGASYEQYF.